The present T cell receptor (beta chain) was sequenced within a study of blood T cell repertoires in COVID-19. Trimming shortened V by 4 bases and J by 4 bases, and 11 bases separated the two germline ends. Germline CDR1 reads SGHRS; CDR2 reads YFSETQ. CDR3 length equals 13 residues. Here immunoSEQ multiplex PCR was the method, and the copy in TCRdb shows in-frame clones only, minus some. The sample has 300,000 to 400,000 clones; 88% are singletons. Sequenced input: peripheral blood. The TCR comes from a woman between 25 and 40 years old with COVID-19, enrolled during active disease. The genes are TRBV5-1 and TRBJ1-1, with D possibly being TRBD1 (5 bases). Written as DNA, the CDR3 is TGCGCCAGCAGCCCCACAGGACGCACTGAAGCTTTCTTT. This translates into CASSPTGRTEAFF.